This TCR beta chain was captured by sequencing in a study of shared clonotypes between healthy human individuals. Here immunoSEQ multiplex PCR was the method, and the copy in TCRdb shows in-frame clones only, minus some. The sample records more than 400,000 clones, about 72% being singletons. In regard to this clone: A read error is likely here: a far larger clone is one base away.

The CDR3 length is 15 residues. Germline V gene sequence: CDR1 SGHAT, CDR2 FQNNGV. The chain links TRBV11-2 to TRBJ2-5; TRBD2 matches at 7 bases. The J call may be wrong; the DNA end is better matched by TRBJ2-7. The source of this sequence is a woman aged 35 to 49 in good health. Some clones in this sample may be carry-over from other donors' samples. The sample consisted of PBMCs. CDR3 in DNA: TGTGCCAGCAGCTTTCAGACCAGGACTAGGAACGAGCAGTACTTC. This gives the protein CASSFQTRTRNEQYF.